A single sample gave rise to the 27 T cell receptor beta chains below, sequenced in a study of blood T cells in healthy people across ages (dated by TCRdb to the mid-2010s). The library was generated by 5' RACE. A second PCR of roughly 7 to 12 cycles was run with a J-beta primer mix and a sample-barcoded 5' primer. Through fastp at Q25 and MiXCR, TCRdb rebuilt clones from the public reads, retaining in-frame beta chains. Every distinct CDR3 protein forms one entry, paired with its most common genes and DNA. The sample data list around 1,800,000 distinct CDR3 sequences, and roughly two fifths of these were observed just once. The ten largest clones capture 20% to 25% of the sample. The sample taken for sequencing was blood. These receptors were taken from a human donor in good health.

This clonotype was observed a handful of times. At one end the junction does not follow the germline gene, possibly because of a read error. The chain joins TRBV7-2 to TRBJ2-3; 14 bases fit TRBD2. The CDR3 length is 19 residues. CDR1 SGHTA and CDR2 FQGNSA come from the germline V gene. The CDR3 DNA is TGTGCCAACAGCCCGGGACTAGCGGGGGCCCTTCTCGGCACAGATACGCAGTATTTT. Translation gives CANSPGLAGALLGTDTQYF.

This clonotype occurred a few times. V gene TRBV12-3 or TRBV12-4 combines with J gene TRBJ1-4, with 7 bases fitting TRBD1. The CDR3 runs 16 residues. J gave up 8 bases and V 3 bases, and 12 bases lay outside the gene matches. The CDR3 DNA reads as TGTGCCAGCAGTTTGGGCGAGACAGGGTGGAGGGAAAAACTGTTTTTT. Translation: CASSLGETGWREKLFF.

This clonotype was counted once. The junction shows a germline mismatch at one end, possibly a read error. The V gene is TRBV12-3 or TRBV12-4, the J gene TRBJ2-7; the D is unclear. This CDR3 region has 14 residues. CDR3 DNA sequence: TGTGCCAGTAGTTCAGGCAGACAATCCTACGCGCAGTACTTC. Its protein is CASSSGRQSYAQYF.

This clonotype appeared a few times. This chain connects TRBV24-1 to TRBJ2-3; 12 bases align to TRBD2. The V gene end was trimmed by 4 bases and the J gene end by 3 bases; junction bases not matched to a gene: 4. The germline CDR1 and CDR2 sequences are KGHDR and SFDVKD. This CDR3 region has 16 residues. Here the CDR3 DNA reads TGTGCCACCAGTGACCGGACTAGCGGGGTGACAGATACGCAGTATTTT. Amino acids: CATSDRTSGVTDTQYF.

This clonotype was observed at least ten times. CDR3: CASSPGQGASSSYNEQFF. The DNA for the CDR3 is TGTGCCAGCAGCCCGGGACAGGGGGCCTCGAGCTCCTACAATGAGCAGTTCTTC. This chain connects TRBV6-1 to TRBJ2-1; the match to TRBD1 covers 12 bases. The CDR3 is made up of 18 amino acids. Losses at the gene ends were 6 bases for V and 0 bases for J; bases not matched to a gene: 9. Germline-derived CDR1 and CDR2 are MNHNS and SASEGT.

On this clonotype: A read error may account for a junction end that differs from germline. This chain joins TRBV15 and TRBJ2-3; 7 bases match TRBD1. CDR3 length equals 16 residues. CDR1 is LNHNV, CDR2 YYDKDF, per germline (reference sequence). This CDR3 reads CATSRDLGQATDAQYF. CDR3 DNA: TGTGCCACCAGCAGAGATTTAGGACAGGCCACAGATGCGCAGTATTTT. Full variable domain (outside the CDR3, taken from reference TRBV15 and TRBJ2-3): DAMVIQNPRYQVTQFGKPVTLSCSQTLNHNVMYWYQQKSSQAPKLLFHYYDKDFNNEADTPDNFQSRRPNTSFCFLDIRSPGLGDTAMYLCATSRDLGQATDAQYFGPGTRLTVL.

This clonotype was observed a single time. This rearrangement joins TRBV5-1 to TRBJ1-1, with unresolved D. Germline values: CDR1 SGHRS, CDR2 YFSETQ. There are 17 residues in the CDR3. V gave up 1 base and J gave up 9 bases, with 25 bases separating them. CDR3 sequence reads: CASSLLPQWGRIEKAFF. CDR3 DNA: TGCGCCAGCAGCTTGTTACCCCAATGGGGAAGGATTGAGAAAGCTTTCTTT.

V is TRBV9 and J is TRBJ1-2, with TRBD1 as a possible D gene (5 bases). The CDR3 spans 14 residues. Germline CDR1 is SGDLS and CDR2 is YYNGEE. V was cut by 3 bases and J by 2 bases, with 11 bases left in between. The CDR3 reads CASSERDLNYGYTF. The CDR3 bases are TGTGCCAGCAGCGAAAGGGACCTCAACTATGGCTACACCTTC.

This clonotype was recorded a few times. The chain has TRBV29-1 and TRBJ1-2, with 9 bases matching TRBD1. Germline V gene sequence: CDR1 SQVTM, CDR2 ANQGSEA. This CDR3 comprises 12 residues. V lost 7 bases to trimming and J lost 5 bases; unmatched junction nucleotides: 5. CDR3: CSGEDRGYGYTF. In DNA, the CDR3 is TGCAGCGGGGAGGACAGGGGTTATGGCTACACCTTC.

The gene calls are TRBV12-3 or TRBV12-4 and TRBJ2-4; D unresolved. The V end was cut by 2 bases, the J end by 13 bases, with 21 bases between. This CDR3 has 15 residues. The CDR3 is CASSLQASAYNEQYF. The CDR3 region has the DNA TGTGCCAGCAGTTTACAGGCTTCCGCCTACAATGAGCAGTACTTC.

The genes are TRBV6-2 or TRBV6-3 and TRBJ2-1, with a weak D call TRBD2 (5 bases). CDR1 and CDR2 (germline): MNHEY, SVGEGT. This CDR3 region has 14 residues. V was shortened by 4 bases and J by 5 bases, with 12 bases between the two germline ends. The CDR3 DNA reads as TGTGCCAGCAGTTTCCGGCTAGCAAACAATGAGCAGTTCTTC. It codes for CASSFRLANNEQFF.

The J gene is TRBJ2-4, the V gene TRBV12-3 or TRBV12-4; D is ambiguous. The J call may be wrong; the DNA end is better matched by TRBJ2-7. CDR3 length: 14 residues. CDR3 in DNA: TGTGCCAGCAGTTTAGGACACGGTCTCTACGAGCAGTACTTC. Translated: CASSLGHGLYEQYF.

The J gene is TRBJ2-3, the V gene TRBV7-2, with unresolved D. The V gene lost 3 bases and the J gene lost 2 bases, with 12 bases spanning the gap. CDR3 length: 15 amino acids. From germline, CDR1 is SGHTA and CDR2 FQGNSA. CDR3 bases: TGTGCCAGCAGCTTCCCAGTTGGTCACACAGATACGCAGTATTTT. This sequence encodes CASSFPVGHTDTQYF.

The chain carries TRBV12-3 or TRBV12-4 and TRBJ2-5; D is possibly TRBD1 (6 bases). This CDR3 spans 14 amino acids. V lost 6 bases, J lost 9 bases, and 20 bases lay in between. The CDR3 DNA reads TGTGCCAGCAGGTTAACCGGACAGCTCGGAGCCCAGTACTTC. Translated: CASRLTGQLGAQYF.

This clonotype was counted between two and nine times. The rearrangement joins TRBV19 to TRBJ1-1; tentative D call: TRBD1 (5 bases). The V gene lost 5 bases and the J gene lost 3 bases, with 10 bases spanning the gap. CDR1 and CDR2 from the germline V gene are LNHDA and SQIVND (reference sequence). The length of the CDR3 is 13 residues. The CDR3 reads CASSPDRHTEAFF. The DNA of the CDR3 is TGTGCCAGTAGTCCTGACAGACACACTGAAGCTTTCTTT.

This clonotype was found a few times. The rearrangement uses TRBV12-3 or TRBV12-4 and TRBJ1-2; D perhaps matches TRBD1 (5 bases). Trimming removed 6 bases at V and 4 bases at J, with 30 bases between. The CDR3 covers 19 residues. CDR3 in DNA: TGTGCCAGCAGCCCCTCCGGGCAGGGTTATCATTACCGGAGCTATGGCTACACCTTC. Amino acids: CASSPSGQGYHYRSYGYTF.

This sequence joins TRBV5-6 and TRBJ2-1, with TRBD2 identical over 10 bases. CDR1 and CDR2 from the germline V gene are SGHDT and YYEEEE. The CDR3 sequence is 15 residues long. Trimming cost V 1 base and J 6 bases; bases outside gene matches: 4. This chain's CDR3 is CASSLWLAGVNEQFF. CDR3 DNA: TGTGCCAGCAGCTTGTGGCTAGCGGGGGTCAATGAGCAGTTCTTC.

This clonotype has a handful of counts. V and J are TRBV15 and TRBJ2-5; TRBD2 matches at 11 bases. CDR3 size: 16 residues. In germline, CDR1 is LNHNV, CDR2 YYDKDF (reference sequence). With V trimmed by 4 bases and J by 4 bases, 8 bases remained unmatched. The CDR3 spells CATSTLIAGGRETQYF. The CDR3 coding sequence is TGTGCCACCAGCACCTTAATAGCGGGGGGGAGAGAGACCCAGTACTTC.

This chain uses TRBV29-1 with TRBJ2-7; a possible D gene is TRBD1 (5 bases). V was cut by 7 bases and J by 3 bases, with 7 bases left in between. The CDR3 spans 10 residues. In germline, CDR1 is SQVTM, CDR2 ANQGSEA. The CDR3 DNA sequence: TGCAGCGGGACAAACTACGAGCAGTACTTC. Its translation is CSGTNYEQYF.

CDR3 protein: CSARDPGLPYNEQFF. In DNA form, the CDR3 reads TGCAGTGCTAGAGACCCGGGACTACCTTACAATGAGCAGTTCTTC. This sequence joins TRBV20-1 and TRBJ2-1; TRBD2 aligns across 7 bases. With 0 bases clipped from V and 4 bases from J, the junction kept 6 bases outside the gene matches. Germline values: CDR1 DFQATT, CDR2 SNEGSKA (reference sequence). The CDR3 runs to 15 residues.

This rearrangement joins TRBV10-3 to TRBJ2-3, with D possibly TRBD1 on 6 matching bases. Germline-derived CDR1 and CDR2 are ENHRY and SYGVKD. There are 17 residues in the CDR3. V gave up 5 bases and J gave up 0 bases, with 18 bases separating them. CDR3 residues: CAISSRISGQSTDTQYF. The CDR3 DNA reads TGTGCCATCAGTTCCCGAATTTCGGGACAAAGCACAGATACGCAGTATTTT.

This clonotype was counted between two and nine times. The chain employs TRBV12-3 or TRBV12-4 and TRBJ1-1; a weak D match, TRBD1 (5 bases). The CDR3 is made up of 14 amino acids. Trimming shortened V by 5 bases and J by 11 bases, and 21 bases separated the two germline ends. DNA of the CDR3: TGTGCCAGCAGTCAGACAGACCTTGGGGTTAGCGCTTTCTTT. The encoded protein is CASSQTDLGVSAFF.

V and J are TRBV12-3 or TRBV12-4 and TRBJ2-1, with D unresolved. The CDR3 sequence is 13 residues long. The V gene lost 6 bases and the J gene lost 6 bases, with 12 bases spanning the gap. CDR3 bases: TGTGCCAGCAGGAAGGATAATGGCAATGAGCAGTTCTTC. It translates to CASRKDNGNEQFF.

This clonotype was observed a few times. The rearrangement uses TRBV20-1 and TRBJ2-7, with 12 bases that match TRBD1. Per germline, CDR1 DFQATT and CDR2 SNEGSKA (reference sequence). The length of the CDR3 is 15 residues. J lost 6 bases, V lost 5 bases, and 11 bases had no gene match. The CDR3: CSASPGTGGAGEQYF. CDR3 sequence (DNA): TGCAGTGCTTCACCAGGGACAGGGGGCGCGGGCGAGCAGTACTTC.

This clonotype occurred a few times. The chain employs TRBV9 and TRBJ2-5; D unresolved. Trimming removed 0 bases from V and 4 bases from J, with 13 bases in between. This CDR3 has 15 amino acids. Germline V gene data show CDR1 as SGDLS and CDR2 as YYNGEE. The CDR3: CASSVVAQPGETQYF. The CDR3 nucleotides are TGTGCCAGCAGCGTAGTCGCCCAACCCGGAGAGACCCAGTACTTC.

This clonotype was picked up a small number of times. The chain recombines TRBV20-1 with TRBJ1-2; D perhaps matches TRBD1 (6 bases). The CDR3 consists of 14 residues. The V and J ends lost 0 bases and 4 bases respectively, with 12 bases between them. Germline CDR1 is DFQATT and CDR2 is SNEGSKA (reference sequence). CDR3 sequence: CSARDSGQPYGYTF. For the CDR3, the DNA is TGCAGTGCTAGAGACTCTGGACAGCCCTATGGCTACACCTTC.

V is TRBV7-9 and J is TRBJ2-7; maybe TRBD2 (7 bases). CDR3 length: 15 residues. The germline CDR1 and CDR2 sequences are SEHNR and FQNEAQ (reference sequence). Trimming pared 5 bases from V and 5 bases from J, leaving 19 bases between. CDR3 sequence: CASSPPRGGYDEQYF. As DNA, the CDR3 is TGTGCCAGCAGCCCCCCTAGGGGGGGCTACGACGAGCAGTACTTC. Full variable domain (outside the CDR3, taken from reference TRBV7-9 and TRBJ2-7): DTGVSQNPRHKITKRGQNVTFRCDPISEHNRLYWYRQTLGQGPEFLTYFQNEAQLEKSRLLSDRFSAERPKGSFSTLEIQRTEQGDSAMYLCASSPPRGGYDEQYFGPGTRLTVT.